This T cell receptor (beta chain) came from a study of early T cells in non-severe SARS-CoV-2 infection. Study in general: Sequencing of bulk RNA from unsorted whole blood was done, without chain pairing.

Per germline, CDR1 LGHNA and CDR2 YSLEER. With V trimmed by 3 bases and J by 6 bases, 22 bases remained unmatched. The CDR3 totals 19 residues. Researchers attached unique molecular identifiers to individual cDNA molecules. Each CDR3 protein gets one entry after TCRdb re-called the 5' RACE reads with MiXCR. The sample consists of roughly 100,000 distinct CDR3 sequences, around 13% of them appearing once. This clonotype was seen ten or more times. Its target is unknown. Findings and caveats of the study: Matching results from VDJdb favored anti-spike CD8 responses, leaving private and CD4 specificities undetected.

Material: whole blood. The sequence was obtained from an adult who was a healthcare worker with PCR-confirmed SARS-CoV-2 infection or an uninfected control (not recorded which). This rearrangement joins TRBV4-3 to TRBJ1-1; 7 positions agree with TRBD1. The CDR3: CASSHTNTGEWLWYAEAFF. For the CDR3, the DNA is TGCGCCAGCAGCCACACCAACACAGGGGAATGGCTTTGGTACGCTGAAGCTTTCTTT.